This is a list of T cell receptor beta chains from one sample in a study of blood T cell repertoires in COVID-19. The repertoire was sequenced with immunoSEQ multiplex PCR; TCRdb's copy has only in-frame clones and lacks some. The repertoire holds about 260,000 clones, with about nine tenths as singletons. The material sequenced was peripheral blood. These TCRs come from a woman in her thirties or forties who had recovered from COVID-19. The CDR3 runs from the conserved cysteine through the conserved F or W. The order of the fields is J gene, V gene, clone size, D gene, CDR3 protein, CDR3 DNA. A D gene is named only where the DNA matches it firmly. Clone size is shown for a subset of rows, as once, few, many or a class of expanded clone.

J gene: TRBJ2-7
V gene: TRBV5-1
clone size: NA
D gene: NA
CDR3 protein: CASSLEGGISEQYF
CDR3 DNA: TGCGCCAGCAGCTTGGAAGGAGGGATCTCCGAGCAGTACTTC

J gene: TRBJ2-1
V gene: TRBV5-1
clone size: NA
D gene: TRBD2
CDR3 protein: CASSKLAGGPFSYNEQFF
CDR3 DNA: TGCGCCAGCAGCAAACTAGCGGGGGGGCCTTTCTCCTACAATGAGCAGTTCTTC

J gene: TRBJ1-2
V gene: TRBV14
clone size: NA
D gene: TRBD1
CDR3 protein: CASSHLGRDRYYGYTF
CDR3 DNA: TGTGCCAGCAGCCACCTAGGGAGGGACAGGTACTATGGCTACACCTTC

J gene: TRBJ2-7
V gene: TRBV25-1
clone size: NA
D gene: NA
CDR3 protein: CASSEFEGVSQYF
CDR3 DNA: TGTGCCAGCAGTGAATTCGAGGGTGTGTCGCAGTACTTC

J gene: TRBJ2-7
V gene: TRBV5-4
clone size: NA
D gene: TRBD1
CDR3 protein: CASSPGTGGDEQYF
CDR3 DNA: TGTGCCAGCAGCCCCGGGACAGGGGGGGACGAGCAGTACTTC

J gene: TRBJ1-2
V gene: TRBV5-8
clone size: NA
D gene: TRBD1
CDR3 protein: CASNLDRYYGYTF
CDR3 DNA: TGTGCCAGCAACCTGGACAGGTACTATGGCTACACCTTC

J gene: TRBJ2-3
V gene: TRBV10-1
clone size: NA
D gene: TRBD2
CDR3 protein: CASRDSGDDTDTQYF
CDR3 DNA: TGCGCCAGCAGGGATAGCGGGGACGACACAGATACGCAGTATTTT

J gene: TRBJ1-1
V gene: TRBV3-1/TRBV3-2
clone size: NA
D gene: TRBD1
CDR3 protein: CASSQVQGGTEAFF
CDR3 DNA: TGTGCCAGCAGCCAAGTGCAGGGGGGCACTGAAGCTTTCTTT

J gene: TRBJ2-5
V gene: TRBV3-1/TRBV3-2
clone size: NA
D gene: NA
CDR3 protein: CASRQLEHQETQYF
CDR3 DNA: TGTGCCAGCAGACAACTAGAGCATCAAGAGACCCAGTACTTC

J gene: TRBJ1-3
V gene: TRBV20-1
clone size: NA
D gene: TRBD1
CDR3 protein: CSASSGQGSGNTIYF
CDR3 DNA: TGCAGTGCTAGTTCAGGACAGGGGTCTGGAAACACCATATATTTT

J gene: TRBJ2-5
V gene: TRBV7-2
clone size: NA
D gene: TRBD1
CDR3 protein: CASTFNRGRETQYF
CDR3 DNA: TGTGCCAGCACCTTCAACAGGGGGCGAGAGACCCAGTACTTC

J gene: TRBJ2-2
V gene: TRBV5-1
clone size: once
D gene: NA
CDR3 protein: CASSAGNANTGELFF
CDR3 DNA: TGCGCCAGCAGCGCCGGGAACGCGAACACCGGGGAGCTGTTTTTT

J gene: TRBJ2-4
V gene: TRBV19
clone size: NA
D gene: NA
CDR3 protein: CASGTGLSAKNIQYF
CDR3 DNA: TGTGCCAGTGGAACAGGGTTGTCGGCCAAAAACATTCAGTACTTC

J gene: TRBJ1-4
V gene: TRBV30
clone size: NA
D gene: NA
CDR3 protein: CAWSAGLSTPTNEKLFF
CDR3 DNA: TGTGCCTGGAGTGCAGGACTCTCGACTCCAACTAATGAAAAACTGTTTTTT

J gene: TRBJ1-2
V gene: TRBV7-9
clone size: NA
D gene: TRBD1
CDR3 protein: CASSPGQPGNGYTF
CDR3 DNA: TGTGCCAGCAGCCCGGGACAGCCCGGGAATGGCTACACCTTC

J gene: TRBJ2-1
V gene: TRBV27
clone size: NA
D gene: TRBD1
CDR3 protein: CASSLPDRAAEFF
CDR3 DNA: TGTGCCAGCAGTTTACCTGACAGGGCCGCCGAGTTCTTC

J gene: TRBJ2-3
V gene: TRBV9
clone size: NA
D gene: TRBD2
CDR3 protein: CASSVGTSGGQNTQYF
CDR3 DNA: TGTGCCAGCAGCGTAGGAACTAGCGGGGGTCAAAATACGCAGTATTTT

J gene: TRBJ2-7
V gene: TRBV16
clone size: NA
D gene: TRBD2
CDR3 protein: CASKGTSGDLGRYF
CDR3 DNA: TGTGCCAGCAAAGGGACTAGCGGGGACCTTGGTCGGTACTTC

J gene: TRBJ1-5
V gene: TRBV30
clone size: once
D gene: NA
CDR3 protein: CAWSTFRGGNQPQHF
CDR3 DNA: TGTGCCTGGAGTACCTTCAGGGGAGGCAATCAGCCCCAGCATTTT

J gene: TRBJ1-1
V gene: TRBV6-1
clone size: NA
D gene: NA
CDR3 protein: CASSEGPPGNTEAFF
CDR3 DNA: TGTGCCAGCAGTGAGGGCCCCCCAGGGAACACTGAAGCTTTCTTT

J gene: TRBJ2-1
V gene: TRBV19
clone size: NA
D gene: NA
CDR3 protein: CASSIDRRRSSYNEQFF
CDR3 DNA: TGTGCCAGTAGTATAGATCGGAGGCGCAGCTCCTACAATGAGCAGTTCTTC

J gene: TRBJ1-2
V gene: TRBV3-1/TRBV3-2
clone size: NA
D gene: NA
CDR3 protein: CASSPDVAVGYTF
CDR3 DNA: TGTGCCAGCAGCCCTGACGTAGCAGTGGGCTACACCTTC

J gene: TRBJ1-5
V gene: TRBV9
clone size: once
D gene: TRBD1
CDR3 protein: CASSRTGGSNQPQHF
CDR3 DNA: TGTGCCAGCAGCCGGACAGGGGGTAGCAATCAGCCCCAGCATTTT

J gene: TRBJ1-1
V gene: TRBV28
clone size: NA
D gene: NA
CDR3 protein: CASSWADEAFF
CDR3 DNA: TGTGCCAGCAGTTGGGCAGATGAAGCTTTCTTT

J gene: TRBJ1-1
V gene: TRBV30
clone size: many
D gene: NA
CDR3 protein: CAWRRASRNTEAFF
CDR3 DNA: TGTGCCTGGAGACGGGCTAGCAGGAACACTGAAGCTTTCTTT

J gene: TRBJ2-7
V gene: TRBV11-3
clone size: NA
D gene: NA
CDR3 protein: CASSLVSSAEQYF
CDR3 DNA: TGTGCCAGCAGCTTAGTGTCTAGCGCCGAGCAGTACTTC

J gene: TRBJ2-7
V gene: TRBV4-3
clone size: NA
D gene: NA
CDR3 protein: CASSQEAGPRPYEQYF
CDR3 DNA: TGCGCCAGCAGCCAAGAGGCAGGGCCTAGACCCTACGAGCAGTACTTC

J gene: TRBJ2-7
V gene: TRBV7-2
clone size: NA
D gene: NA
CDR3 protein: CASSPSWSADEQYF
CDR3 DNA: TGTGCCAGCAGCCCCAGTTGGTCCGCGGACGAGCAGTACTTC

J gene: TRBJ1-1
V gene: TRBV5-6
clone size: NA
D gene: NA
CDR3 protein: CASSHDWRNTEAFF
CDR3 DNA: TGTGCCAGCAGCCACGATTGGAGGAACACTGAAGCTTTCTTT

J gene: TRBJ2-7
V gene: TRBV6-6
clone size: NA
D gene: NA
CDR3 protein: CASGAYEQYF
CDR3 DNA: TGTGCCAGCGGAGCCTACGAGCAGTACTTC

J gene: TRBJ1-2
V gene: TRBV28
clone size: NA
D gene: NA
CDR3 protein: CASSSGSISYGYTF
CDR3 DNA: TGTGCCAGCAGCTCGGGGTCTATATCCTATGGCTACACCTTC

J gene: TRBJ1-1
V gene: TRBV12-5
clone size: NA
D gene: NA
CDR3 protein: CASGTQGNTEAFF
CDR3 DNA: TGTGCTAGTGGCACACAGGGGAACACTGAAGCTTTCTTT

J gene: TRBJ1-5
V gene: TRBV18
clone size: NA
D gene: TRBD1
CDR3 protein: CASSPSGQGAGQPQHF
CDR3 DNA: TGTGCCAGCTCACCTTCGGGACAGGGGGCTGGTCAGCCCCAGCATTTT

J gene: TRBJ2-1
V gene: TRBV10-1
clone size: NA
D gene: NA
CDR3 protein: CASGSLATGQFF
CDR3 DNA: TGCGCCAGCGGTTCACTAGCCACGGGGCAGTTCTTC

J gene: TRBJ2-7
V gene: TRBV19
clone size: NA
D gene: TRBD2
CDR3 protein: CASIGGATNYEQYF
CDR3 DNA: TGTGCCAGTATCGGGGGGGCGACAAACTACGAGCAGTACTTC

J gene: TRBJ1-5
V gene: TRBV5-5
clone size: NA
D gene: NA
CDR3 protein: CASSWRIRANQPQHF
CDR3 DNA: TGTGCCAGCAGCTGGAGGATACGGGCCAATCAGCCCCAGCATTTT

J gene: TRBJ2-1
V gene: TRBV10-3
clone size: NA
D gene: TRBD2
CDR3 protein: CAIREERGGRNEQFF
CDR3 DNA: TGTGCCATCAGAGAAGAGCGGGGGGGCAGAAATGAGCAGTTCTTC